The entry below describes one T cell receptor beta chain. The target antigen is unknown. The germline V gene encodes CDR1 MDHEN and CDR2 SYDVKM. With 5 bases removed from V and 4 bases from J, the gap between germline ends came to 21 bases. This CDR3 has 17 residues. The sample is drawn from a study of beta chain features in type 1 diabetes. Investigators reverse transcribed all isolated RNA, so they sequenced expressed TCRB transcripts. Sequenced naive, central memory and regulatory T cell samples produced an average of about 3.57 million reads. Profiling relied on immunoSEQ multiplex PCR, and the TCRdb table lists in-frame clones only, not all of them. The sample holds a few hundred thousand clones, roughly 16% seen once. Findings and limits, study-wide: There were fewer insertions and more deletions at the VDJ junctions of type 1 diabetes patients. Moderate yet significant TCRB CDR3 shortening was seen in Type 1 diabetes patients in all four CD4+ subsets.

The receptor's source is a young woman in good health. Sequences were obtained from naive CD4+ T cells from blood. This chain links TRBV28 with TRBJ2-1; D gene ambiguous. The chain's CDR3 is CASSPRPGVGDYNEQFF. In DNA, the CDR3 is TGTGCCAGCAGTCCAAGGCCGGGTGTTGGCGATTACAATGAGCAGTTCTTC.